The TCR beta chain described here comes from a study of shared clonotypes between healthy human individuals. The study, taken as a whole, reports: Since donors were few, the genetic and exposure-history diversity represented was limited.

Notes on this clone: No antigen is known for it.

Splitting of each subset's genomic DNA was done evenly across several immunoSEQ plates. Data came from immunoSEQ multiplex PCR; TCRdb stores just in-frame clones and leaves some out. The data hold about 1 million clones, with about 75% observed a single time. Looked up from germline, CDR1 is SEHNR and CDR2 is FQNEAQ (reference sequence). This CDR3 is built from 17 residues. V was clipped by 7 bases and J by 0 bases, with 19 bases between them. This sequence originates from a man between 18 and 29 years old in good health. V gene TRBV7-9 combines with J gene TRBJ2-1; tentative D call: TRBD2 (5 bases). The sequenced material came from memory CD4+ T cells sorted from blood. The sample's subset: CD45RA-negative fraction. The CDR3 sequence: CASTTRTGTGSYNEQFF. CDR3 nucleotide sequence: TGTGCCAGCACCACTCGAACGGGAACCGGCTCCTACAATGAGCAGTTCTTC.